This TCR beta chain was obtained from a study of patients and donors after allogeneic stem cell transplantation. TCRdb fed the RT-PCR reads into MiXCR, producing one record per CDR3 protein. The sample consists of over 25,000 distinct CDR3 sequences, roughly a third of them appearing once. The CDR3 has 16 residues. With 0 bases removed from V and 4 bases from J, the gap between germline ends came to 16 bases. CDR1 SGHRS and CDR2 YFSETQ come from the germline V gene. This sequence joins TRBV5-1 and TRBJ1-1; possible D gene TRBD1, 6 bases. Sequenced input: blood, either unsorted or a sorted T cell fraction (not recorded which). This sequence originates from a human donor who was either an allogeneic HSCT recipient or a stem cell or donor lymphocyte infusion donor (not recorded which). It is not recorded whose cells these are; they may come from a transplant donor. The CDR3 DNA sequence: TGCGCCAGCAGCTTGGAGGGGGAATTAGAAGTCACTGAAGCTTTCTTT. Its protein is CASSLEGELEVTEAFF.